Below, 10 T cell receptor beta chains from the same sample are listed, as sequenced in a study of blood T cell repertoires in COVID-19. Assay: immunoSEQ multiplex PCR; the TCRdb copy retains only in-frame clones and omits some. This table has roughly 300,000 clones, 90% appearing once. The sample was peripheral blood. These TCRs come from a woman aged 25-40 years with COVID-19, enrolled during active disease.

This chain connects TRBV6-5 to TRBJ2-5, with 9 bases fitting TRBD2. The V gene end was trimmed by 6 bases and the J gene end by 5 bases; junction bases not matched to a gene: 10. The germline V gene has CDR1 MNHEY and CDR2 SVGAGI. This CDR3 is built from 15 residues. Here the CDR3 DNA reads TGTGCCAGCAGCCCAAGTCTCAGCGGGAGGGAGACCCAGTACTTC. Its protein product is CASSPSLSGRETQYF.

This clone is a singleton in its sample. This chain joins TRBV21-1 and TRBJ2-1; TRBD1 is taken as the D call from the table, unchecked against the DNA. TRBV21-1 is a pseudogene. This CDR3 has 20 residues. The CDR3 sequence is CASSKGGDQGTRFSYNEQFF. Written as DNA, the CDR3 is TGTGCCAGCAGCAAAGGAGGGGATCAGGGGACACGCTTCTCCTACAATGAGCAGTTCTTC.

The chain combines TRBV5-1 with TRBJ2-3; the D gene is possibly TRBD2 (5 bases). The germline gives CDR1 SGHRS, CDR2 YFSETQ. Trimming removed 5 bases from V and 0 bases from J, with 10 bases in between. CDR3 length: 14 amino acids. The CDR3 protein is CASSSSGSTDTQYF. The DNA for the CDR3 is TGCGCCAGCAGTTCAAGCGGTAGCACAGATACGCAGTATTTT.

This chain joins TRBV19 and TRBJ1-5, with D unclear. The CDR3 consists of 15 residues. Germline CDR1 reads LNHDA; CDR2 reads SQIVND (reference sequence). V was cut by 6 bases and J by 4 bases, with 16 bases left in between. CDR3 protein: CASRLHPEGNQPQHF. Written as DNA, the CDR3 is TGTGCCAGTAGACTACACCCCGAGGGTAATCAGCCCCAGCATTTT. Using reference TRBV19 and TRBJ1-5 for the parts outside the CDR3, the full variable domain is DGGITQSPKYLFRKEGQNVTLSCEQNLNHDAMYWYRQDPGQGLRLIYYSQIVNDFQKGDIAEGYSVSREKKESFPLTVTSAQKNPTAFYLCASRLHPEGNQPQHFGDGTRLSIL.

The gene calls are TRBV9 and TRBJ2-1; 14 bases agree with TRBD2. Germline CDR1 and CDR2: SGDLS and YYNGEE. This CDR3 is 15 amino acids long. J gave up 10 bases and V 4 bases, and 7 bases lay outside the gene matches. Here the CDR3 DNA reads TGTGCCAGCAGCCCGACTAGCGGGAGGGCCCGAGAGCAGTTCTTC. The encoded protein is CASSPTSGRAREQFF.

This clone was seen just once. The chain has TRBV19 and TRBJ1-2; D is perhaps TRBD1 (5 bases). The CDR3 loop spans 17 amino acids. Germline V gene sequence: CDR1 LNHDA, CDR2 SQIVND (reference sequence). V lost 3 bases and J lost 8, with 25 bases in between. CDR3 DNA sequence: TGTGCCAGTAGTATCTATTCCGGGACGGGAGGGGATCGAGGCTACACCTTC. This translates into CASSIYSGTGGDRGYTF.

The chain carries TRBV6-2 or TRBV6-3 and TRBJ1-2; D is perhaps TRBD1 (5 bases). V lost 0 bases to trimming and J lost 7 bases, with 24 bases between them. Looked up from germline, CDR1 is MNHEY and CDR2 is SVGEGT. The CDR3 length is 18 residues. CDR3 protein: CASSYSPSTWRGISGYTF. The CDR3, as DNA: TGTGCCAGCAGTTACTCACCCTCTACATGGAGGGGTATTAGTGGCTACACCTTC.

A few counts support this clone. V usage is TRBV6-5 and J usage is TRBJ1-1, with D possibly being TRBD1 (6 bases). Trimming pared 6 bases from V and 10 bases from J, leaving 21 bases between. The CDR3 loop spans 14 amino acids. Germline values: CDR1 MNHEY, CDR2 SVGAGI. This CDR3 reads CASRPRQDLGAAFF. The CDR3 DNA sequence: TGTGCCAGCAGACCCCGACAGGATCTCGGGGCAGCTTTCTTT.

Written as DNA, the CDR3 is TGTGCCAGCGGCCTCGGGGTGCAAGAGACCCAGTACTTC. Translated: CASGLGVQETQYF. This chain joins TRBV18 and TRBJ2-5; TRBD2 might be the D (5 bases). V was trimmed by 8 bases and J by 2 bases, leaving 12 bases between them. The CDR3 is made up of 13 amino acids. Germline V CDR1 and CDR2: KGHSH, LQKENI.

This chain joins TRBV4-3 and TRBJ2-2, with D possibly TRBD2 on 5 matching bases. CDR3 length equals 14 residues. Germline CDR1 is LGHNA and CDR2 is YSLEER. V shed 3 bases and J shed 5 bases, with 10 bases lying between them. This chain's CDR3 is CASSHHTRTGELFF. Here the CDR3 DNA reads TGCGCCAGCAGCCACCATACTAGGACCGGGGAGCTGTTTTTT.